This T cell receptor (beta chain) was documented in a study of cytomegalovirus exposure and HLA in healthy donors. As for the study in general: Earlier results showed almost 120 million unique TCR beta sequences derived from approximately 180 million T cells.

Study results and limitations: Rarity held for most TCR sequences, but there were some public TCRs that occurred in many donors.

The V gene lost 8 bases and the J gene lost 9 bases, with 17 bases spanning the gap. Looked up from germline, CDR1 is MNHEY and CDR2 is SVGAGI. The length of the CDR3 is 13 residues. As regards this clone: Its antigen remains unknown.

The PCR contained 60 Vbeta and 13 Jbeta primers. Sequencing used immunoSEQ multiplex PCR; TCRdb keeps in-frame clones, though not all of them. Its table records tens of thousands of clones. The sample consisted of PBMCs. The chain uses TRBV6-5 and TRBJ1-5; perhaps TRBD1 as D (5 bases). This receptor was obtained from a man between 18 and 35 years old in good health and CMV-seropositive. The CDR3 DNA sequence: TGTGCCAGCCAAACCGGGGGAGTAGGGCCCCAGCATTTT. It encodes CASQTGGVGPQHF.